These 10 T cell receptor beta chains came from one sample sequenced in a study of cytomegalovirus exposure and HLA in healthy donors (dated by TCRdb to about 2017). The library was generated by the immunoSEQ multiplex PCR assay. For the multiplex PCR, a mixture combining 60 forward primers for TCR Vbeta segments and 13 reverse primers for TCR Jbeta segments was used. TCRdb re-hosts the immuneACCESS table, in-frame sequences only. Its copies lack some clones; in the studies checked, an unresolved V gene accounts for under half of them, and the cause for the rest is not known. Present in this sample are about 200,000 clones, around 77% of which were seen just once. 2.9% of the sample is held by the ten biggest clonotypes. Material for sequencing was PBMCs. Every receptor here comes from a young woman in good health and CMV-seronegative.

This clone was picked up a small number of times. The rearrangement uses TRBV5-1 and TRBJ2-7, with 12 bases matching TRBD2. CDR1 is SGHRS, CDR2 YFSETQ, per germline. With 6 bases clipped from V and 7 bases from J, the junction kept 11 bases outside the gene matches. CDR3 length equals 15 residues. CDR3 nucleotide sequence: TGCGCCAGCACCGAACTAGCGGGAGGTGTAAGAGAGCAGTACTTC. This encodes CASTELAGGVREQYF.

V gene TRBV6-1 combines with J gene TRBJ2-3, with 7 bases aligning to TRBD1. This CDR3 has 14 residues. Germline trimming cut 6 bases from V and 4 bases from J; bases unmatched to any gene: 7. Germline V gene lookup returns CDR1 MNHNS and CDR2 SASEGT. DNA of the CDR3: TGTGCCAGCAGGCCCGACAGGGTTTCAGATACGCAGTATTTT. Translating gives CASRPDRVSDTQYF.

This clone occurred a few times. The chain couples TRBV2 to TRBJ1-1, with TRBD1 matching 8 bases. Germline loops: CDR1 SNHLY, CDR2 FYNNEI. This CDR3 is 13 amino acids long. V trimming: 10 bases; J trimming: 5 bases; junction bases outside the gene matches: 9. CDR3 DNA: TGTGCCATCAATACAGGGGGAGGAACTGAAGCTTTCTTT. Residues: CAINTGGGTEAFF.

In this sample, this clone turned up a few times. The chain combines TRBV11-2 with TRBJ1-1, with a weak D call TRBD1 (5 bases). Germline V gene sequence: CDR1 SGHAT, CDR2 FQNNGV. Trimming took 3 bases from V and 1 from J, leaving 12 bases between them. CDR3 length equals 15 residues. CDR3 coding DNA: TGTGCCAGCAGCTTTGGAGACCAGGGGAACACTGAAGCTTTCTTT. As protein: CASSFGDQGNTEAFF. The full variable domain, in which reference TRBV11-2 and TRBJ1-1 provide the parts outside the CDR3, is EAGVAQSPRYKIIEKRQSVAFWCNPISGHATLYWYQQILGQGPKLLIQFQNNGVVDDSQLPKDRFSAERLKGVDSTLKIQPAKLEDSAVYLCASSFGDQGNTEAFFGQGTRLTVV.

The chain is built from TRBV7-9 and TRBJ2-1; the match to TRBD2 covers 10 bases. V was clipped by 7 bases and J by 4 bases; unmatched bases: 4. The CDR3 runs 14 residues. Germline V gives CDR1 SEHNR, CDR2 FQNEAQ (reference sequence). For the CDR3, the DNA is TGTGCCAGCACCCTAGCGGGAGTTTACAATGAGCAGTTCTTC. Translation gives CASTLAGVYNEQFF.

The V and J genes are TRBV27 and TRBJ1-5, with 8 bases lining up with TRBD1. Unmatched junction bases numbered 3, after V lost 6 bases and J lost 2 bases. CDR3 length: 14 residues. CDR1 is MNHEY and CDR2 is SMNVEV in the germline V gene (reference sequence). DNA for the CDR3: TGTGCCAGCAGGACAGGGGCTCGCAATCAGCCCCAGCATTTT. This codes for CASRTGARNQPQHF.

As DNA, the CDR3 is TGCGCCAGCAGCTTACTAGCGGGAGGGCCTAGCTCCTACGAGCAGTACTTC. This encodes CASSLLAGGPSSYEQYF. The chain is built from TRBV5-1 and TRBJ2-5, with 13 bases lining up with TRBD2. The J call may be in error: the DNA end matches TRBJ2-7 better. The CDR3 has 17 residues. In germline, CDR1 is SGHRS, CDR2 YFSETQ.

The chain recombines TRBV5-4 with TRBJ1-3; no firm D call. CDR1 and CDR2 (germline): SGHNT, YYREEE (reference sequence). The V end lost 1 base, the J end lost 2 bases, and 4 bases lay between the germline ends. The CDR3 runs 13 residues. CDR3 sequence (DNA): TGTGCCAGCAGCTTGACTCCTGGAAACACCATATATTTT. Translated, it gives CASSLTPGNTIYF. The complete variable domain, with remaining parts taken from reference TRBV5-4 and TRBJ1-3, reads ETGVTQSPTHLIKTRGQQVTLRCSSQSGHNTVSWYQQALGQGPQFIFQYYREEENGRGNFPPRFSGLQFPNYSSELNVNALELDDSALYLCASSLTPGNTIYFGEGSWLTVV.

CDR3 region: CASSLDRDREYF. CDR3 in DNA: TGTGCCAGCAGCTTAGACCGGGACAGAGAGTACTTC. The rearrangement links TRBV11-2 to TRBJ2-5, with 7 bases lining up with TRBD1. The CDR3 has 12 amino acids. The ends lost 0 bases at V and 12 bases at J; junction bases unmatched: 4. Per germline, CDR1 SGHAT and CDR2 FQNNGV.

The genes are TRBV6-1 and TRBJ1-2, with TRBD1 matching over 7 bases. The CDR3 is 14 amino acids. V lost 2 bases, J lost 8 bases, and 8 bases stayed unmatched. Germline CDR1 MNHNS, CDR2 SASEGT. CDR3 protein: CASSERGLRNGYTF. The CDR3 DNA reads TGTGCCAGCAGTGAAAGGGGGCTAAGGAACGGCTACACCTTC.